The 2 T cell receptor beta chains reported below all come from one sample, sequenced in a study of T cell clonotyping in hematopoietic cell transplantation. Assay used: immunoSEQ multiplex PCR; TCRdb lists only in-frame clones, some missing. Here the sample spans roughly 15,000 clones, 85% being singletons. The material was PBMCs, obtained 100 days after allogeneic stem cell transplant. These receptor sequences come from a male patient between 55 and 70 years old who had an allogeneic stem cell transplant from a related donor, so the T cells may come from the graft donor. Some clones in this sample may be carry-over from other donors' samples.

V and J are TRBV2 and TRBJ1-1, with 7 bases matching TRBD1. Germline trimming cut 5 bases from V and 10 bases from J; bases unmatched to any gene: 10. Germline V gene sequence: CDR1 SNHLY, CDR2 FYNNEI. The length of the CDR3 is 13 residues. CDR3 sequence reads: CASSRLDREVAFF. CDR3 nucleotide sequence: TGTGCCAGCAGTCGCCTCGACAGGGAAGTAGCTTTCTTT. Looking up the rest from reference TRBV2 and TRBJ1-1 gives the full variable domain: EPEVTQTPSHQVTQMGQEVILRCVPISNHLYFYWYRQILGQKVEFLVSFYNNEISEKSEIFDDQFSVERPDGSNFTLKIRSTKLEDSAMYFCASSRLDREVAFFGQGTRLTVV.

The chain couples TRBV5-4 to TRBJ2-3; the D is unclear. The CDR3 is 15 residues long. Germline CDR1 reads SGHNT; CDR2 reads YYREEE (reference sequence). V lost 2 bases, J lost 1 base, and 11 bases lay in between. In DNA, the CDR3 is TGTGCCAGCAGCTTCGGTGATCGGGGCACAGATACGCAGTATTTT. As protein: CASSFGDRGTDTQYF.